Many counts were recorded for the clone carrying this TCR beta chain. Its antigen is not identified. V was cut by 2 bases and J by 6 bases, with 11 bases left in between. The length of the CDR3 is 14 residues. Germline CDR1 reads LNHDA; CDR2 reads SQIVND (reference sequence). This specimen comes from a study of T-cell memory formation after mild COVID-19. Notes on the study in general: Some responding clones appeared in pre-infection memory, suggesting cross-reactive memory joined.

TCRdb re-analysed the 5' RACE reads in MiXCR, keeping a single row per CDR3 protein. The data contain about 340,000 distinct CDR3 sequences, roughly 14% of them singletons. The material sequenced was PBMCs or a T cell subset sorted from them (not recorded which). The clonotype originates from a man aged 18 to 35 who had mild COVID-19 (a few samples of this study predate the infection). Cell type and time point are not known. The chain is built from TRBV19 and TRBJ2-1; D not certain. DNA for the CDR3: TGTGCCAGTAGTATATTCCCCCTTTCCAATGAGCAGTTCTTC. Translating gives CASSIFPLSNEQFF.